Sequencing of this TCR beta chain was carried out in a study of PD-1 blockade in classical Hodgkin lymphoma. General study findings and limits: A reduction in baseline TCR diversity was reportedly seen in newly diagnosed patients relative to healthy donors. In CD4+ cells, TCR diversity went up significantly by C4D1, but in CD8+ cells it did not.

Some clones are missing from TCRdb's copy, which holds only in-frame ones; the method was immunoSEQ multiplex PCR. The table has 50,000 or so clones, 90% seen once. With respect to this clone: The antigen remains unidentified.

Germline V lookup: CDR1 SQVTM, CDR2 ANQGSEA. Trimming left V 6 bases short and J 0 bases short, with 22 bases between. This CDR3 has 17 amino acids. Stated time point: cycle 4 day 1 (C4D1), after around six weeks of nivolumab. Every patient experienced relapse after autologous stem cell transplantation, and brentuximab vedotin exposure varied. Sequencing used peripheral blood mononuclear cells (PBMCs), obtained before the fourth cycle of nivolumab. The receptor's source is a human donor with classical Hodgkin lymphoma. The chain uses TRBV29-1 and TRBJ2-3, with a tentative D call TRBD2 (5 bases). The CDR3 spells CSVYGGTPSLSTDTQYF. The DNA of the CDR3 is TGCAGCGTCTACGGAGGAACCCCTTCGTTAAGCACAGATACGCAGTATTTT.